What follows are 5 T cell receptor beta chains derived from one specimen sequenced in a study of T cell changes during pregnancy in multiple sclerosis. Assay: immunoSEQ multiplex PCR; the TCRdb copy retains only in-frame clones and omits some. The repertoire has about 89,000 clones, about 93% of them found once; the top ten carry about 0.8%. This material consisted of peripheral blood, taken in the third trimester of pregnancy. Source of these receptors: a female donor with multiple sclerosis, enrolled in a pregnancy study.

The V call is TRBV4-3, the J call TRBJ1-4; maybe TRBD1 (5 bases). The CDR3 covers 19 residues. Germline CDR1 is LGHNA and CDR2 is YSLEER. Trimming took 0 bases from V and 1 from J, leaving 18 bases between them. The CDR3 sequence: CASSQEEWRGMRTNEKLFF. CDR3 DNA: TGCGCCAGCAGCCAAGAGGAGTGGAGGGGTATGAGAACTAATGAAAAACTGTTTTTT.

This clone occurred once. The rearrangement joins TRBV6-1 to TRBJ1-1, with D hard to call. From germline, CDR1 is MNHNS and CDR2 SASEGT. The ends were cut back, 2 bases at V and 4 bases at J, with 14 bases in the middle. CDR3 length: 15 amino acids. The CDR3 protein is CASSESEVGSTEAFF. DNA of the CDR3: TGTGCCAGCAGTGAAAGTGAGGTGGGGAGCACTGAAGCTTTCTTT.

V gene TRBV11-2 combines with J gene TRBJ1-3; weak D call: TRBD1 (6 bases). This CDR3 has 17 amino acids. Germline V CDR1 and CDR2: SGHAT, FQNNGV. V shed 5 bases and J shed 4 bases, with 21 bases lying between them. The CDR3 spells CASSPPEAGAPGNTIYF. DNA for the CDR3: TGTGCCAGCAGCCCCCCCGAGGCGGGGGCGCCGGGAAACACCATATATTTT. Complete variable domain (other parts from reference TRBV11-2 and TRBJ1-3): EAGVAQSPRYKIIEKRQSVAFWCNPISGHATLYWYQQILGQGPKLLIQFQNNGVVDDSQLPKDRFSAERLKGVDSTLKIQPAKLEDSAVYLCASSPPEAGAPGNTIYFGEGSWLTVV.

The DNA of the CDR3 is TGCGCCAGCAGCTTGGGGCAGGGGGCCTTAAAGGCCGAAGCTTTCTTT. It specifies CASSLGQGALKAEAFF. The chain has TRBV5-1 and TRBJ1-1, with 8 positions matching TRBD1. Germline V CDR1 and CDR2: SGHRS, YFSETQ. The length of the CDR3 is 16 residues. J was trimmed by 8 bases and V by 0 bases; bases with no gene match: 12.

V and J are TRBV27 and TRBJ2-7; TRBD1 matches at 7 bases. The trim removed 9 bases at V and 1 base at J, leaving 6 bases unmatched. Germline V CDR1 and CDR2: MNHEY, SMNVEV (reference sequence). This CDR3 comprises 13 residues. CDR3 coding DNA: TGTGCCAGTAGCGACAGGGCGTCCTACGAGCAGTACTTC. It is translated as CASSDRASYEQYF.